A single sample is the source of the 27 T cell receptor beta chains below, sequenced in a study of cytotoxic CD8 clonotypes in ibrutinib-treated CLL. Some clones are missing from TCRdb's copy, which holds only in-frame ones; the method was immunoSEQ multiplex PCR. The table lists roughly 200,000 clones, approximately 72% of them singletons. The sequences come from PBMCs, collected after 24 months of ibrutinib treatment. These receptors came from a human donor with chronic lymphocytic leukemia.

This clone was recorded once. The chain has TRBV7-9 and TRBJ1-1; 9 bases line up with TRBD1. CDR1 is SEHNR and CDR2 is FQNEAQ in the germline V gene (reference sequence). V dropped 1 base and J dropped 9; count of bases not matched to a gene: 3. The CDR3 has 13 amino acids. The CDR3 reads CASSLGTGEKAFF. DNA of the CDR3: TGTGCCAGCAGCTTAGGGACAGGGGAGAAAGCTTTCTTT. The variable domain in full, completed from reference TRBV7-9 and TRBJ1-1, reads DTGVSQNPRHKITKRGQNVTFRCDPISEHNRLYWYRQTLGQGPEFLTYFQNEAQLEKSRLLSDRFSAERPKGSFSTLEIQRTEQGDSAMYLCASSLGTGEKAFFGQGTRLTVV.

The chain's CDR3 is CATWGQGTATNYGYTF. CDR3 nucleotide sequence: TGTGCCACCTGGGGACAGGGGACAGCAACGAACTATGGCTACACCTTC. The V call is TRBV19, the J call TRBJ1-2, with 10 bases identical to TRBD1. Per germline, CDR1 LNHDA and CDR2 SQIVND (reference sequence). CDR3 length: 16 residues. The trim removed 10 bases at V and 2 bases at J, leaving 13 bases unmatched. Using reference TRBV19 and TRBJ1-2 for the parts outside the CDR3, the full variable domain is DGGITQSPKYLFRKEGQNVTLSCEQNLNHDAMYWYRQDPGQGLRLIYYSQIVNDFQKGDIAEGYSVSREKKESFPLTVTSAQKNPTAFYLCATWGQGTATNYGYTFGSGTRLTVV.

J is TRBJ1-4 and V is TRBV19; D is ambiguous. CDR1 is LNHDA and CDR2 is SQIVND in the germline V gene (reference sequence). V lost 7 bases, J lost 8 bases, and 23 bases lay in between. The CDR3 has 16 amino acids. DNA of the CDR3: TGTGCCAGTACCCCCCAGGCGGGATCTCGGGGAGAAAAACTGTTTTTT. This sequence encodes CASTPQAGSRGEKLFF.

The chain has TRBV30 and TRBJ2-6; tentative D call: TRBD1 (7 bases). Per the germline V gene, CDR1 is GTSNPN and CDR2 is SVGIG (reference sequence). Between the trimmed V and J ends, which lost 5 bases and 0 bases, there was a span of 20 bases. This CDR3 has 18 amino acids. The CDR3 region is CAWAKGGYRGSGANVLTF. The CDR3 DNA is TGTGCCTGGGCAAAGGGGGGCTACAGGGGCTCTGGGGCCAACGTCCTGACTTTC.

The V gene is TRBV18, the J gene TRBJ2-1; unclear D gene. V lost 1 base, J lost 8 bases, and 12 bases lay in between. Looked up from germline, CDR1 is KGHSH and CDR2 is LQKENI. This CDR3 is 14 amino acids long. The CDR3 loop reads CASSPLSELDEQFF. The CDR3 bases are TGTGCCAGCTCACCACTTTCGGAGCTCGATGAGCAGTTCTTC.

The chain employs TRBV19 and TRBJ2-7, with TRBD1 identical over 7 bases. V trimming: 6 bases; J trimming: 6 bases; junction bases outside the gene matches: 8. Per germline, CDR1 LNHDA and CDR2 SQIVND (reference sequence). This CDR3 has 13 residues. The CDR3 region has the DNA TGTGCCAGTAGGAGAAGTACAGGGGCCGAGCAGTACTTC. Its translation is CASRRSTGAEQYF.

Comments on this clone: One junction end disagrees with the germline gene, perhaps due to a read error. V gene TRBV28 combines with J gene TRBJ2-7; TRBD2 aligns across 10 bases. CDR1 is MDHEN, CDR2 SYDVKM, per germline. The CDR3 extends over 12 amino acids. The CDR3 is CASSSPDSGRSF. As DNA, the CDR3 is TGTGCCAGCAGTTCTCCCGATAGCGGGAGGAGCTTC.

This clone was seen once. The rearrangement joins TRBV5-1 to TRBJ1-1, with 7 bases fitting TRBD1. Germline CDR1 SGHRS, CDR2 YFSETQ. Trimming cost V 3 bases and J 1 base; bases outside gene matches: 12. CDR3 size: 17 residues. CDR3 in DNA: TGCGCCAGCAGCTCCACCGGGACAGAAATCAAGAACACTGAAGCTTTCTTT. This encodes CASSSTGTEIKNTEAFF. Variable domain in full (rest from reference TRBV5-1 and TRBJ1-1): KAGVTQTPRYLIKTRGQQVTLSCSPISGHRSVSWYQQTPGQGLQFLFEYFSETQRNKGNFPGRFSGRQFSNSRSEMNVSTLELGDSALYLCASSSTGTEIKNTEAFFGQGTRLTVV.

The chain uses TRBV4-1 and TRBJ1-6; 7 bases align to TRBD1. The CDR3 has 16 residues. The germline V gene encodes CDR1 MGHRA and CDR2 YSYEKL. The V gene end was trimmed by 5 bases and the J gene end by 8 bases; junction bases not matched to a gene: 12. CDR3 DNA: TGCGCCAGCAGCACCCGGGACAGCATTACTGATTCACCCCTCCACTTT. It encodes CASSTRDSITDSPLHF.

The chain carries TRBV4-3 and TRBJ1-4, with 7 bases aligning to TRBD1. Trimming cost V 7 bases and J 6 bases; bases outside gene matches: 11. The CDR3 consists of 15 residues. Germline CDR1 is LGHNA and CDR2 is YSLEER. The CDR3 nucleotides are TGCGCCAGCACCAAAAGTCCCGGGACAGATGAAAAACTGTTTTTT. Encoded protein: CASTKSPGTDEKLFF.

V gene TRBV28 combines with J gene TRBJ1-2, with 9 bases lining up with TRBD1. V gave up 10 bases and J gave up 5 bases; unmatched junction bases: 8. This CDR3 contains 13 residues. Germline CDR1 is MDHEN and CDR2 is SYDVKM. CDR3 nucleotide sequence: TGTGCCACGGGGACAGGGATAGGGTATGGCTACACCTTC. Amino acids: CATGTGIGYGYTF.

This rearrangement joins TRBV5-1 to TRBJ2-7, with D possibly TRBD1 on 6 matching bases. CDR3 length: 15 amino acids. Per germline, CDR1 SGHRS and CDR2 YFSETQ. V lost 0 bases and J lost 3, with 13 bases in between. The CDR3 coding sequence is TGCGCCAGCAGCTTGGCCAGTGGACAGCTCTACGAGCAGTACTTC. It translates to CASSLASGQLYEQYF.

The chain combines TRBV30 with TRBJ1-5; D unresolved. The CDR3 length is 12 residues. Germline assignment: CDR1 GTSNPN and CDR2 SVGIG (reference sequence). Trimming removed 2 bases from V and 9 bases from J, with 11 bases in between. The CDR3 region is CAWSFSLGPQHF. The CDR3, as DNA: TGTGCCTGGAGTTTTTCCTTAGGGCCCCAGCATTTT.

This chain connects TRBV9 to TRBJ2-1; TRBD2 matches at 11 bases. V dropped 2 bases and J dropped 7; count of bases not matched to a gene: 8. There are 16 residues in the CDR3. Looked up from germline, CDR1 is SGDLS and CDR2 is YYNGEE. The CDR3 spells CASSVSGRALGNEQFF. Here the CDR3 DNA reads TGTGCCAGCAGCGTTAGCGGGAGGGCCTTAGGTAATGAGCAGTTCTTC.

The genes are TRBV7-2 and TRBJ2-7, with 7 bases fitting TRBD2. Germline V gives CDR1 SGHTA, CDR2 FQGNSA. Germline trimming cut 4 bases from V and 5 bases from J; bases unmatched to any gene: 8. The CDR3 length is 14 residues. As DNA, the CDR3 is TGTGCCAGCAGCTACCTTACTAGCGTCCACGAGCAGTACTTC. Translating it yields CASSYLTSVHEQYF.

This clone was counted a few times. V and J are TRBV18 and TRBJ1-1; 9 bases are a match to TRBD1. The CDR3 is 16 residues long. With 5 bases clipped from V and 0 bases from J, the junction kept 7 bases outside the gene matches. Germline V lookup: CDR1 KGHSH, CDR2 LQKENI. The chain's CDR3 is CASSETGGEMNTEAFF. In DNA, the CDR3 is TGTGCCAGCTCAGAAACAGGGGGCGAAATGAACACTGAAGCTTTCTTT.

The chain has TRBV5-6 and TRBJ2-5; 8 bases line up with TRBD1. This CDR3 has 17 amino acids. Germline V gene lookup returns CDR1 SGHDT and CDR2 YYEEEE. Trimming took 0 bases from V and 4 from J; bases not matched to a gene: 11. CDR3 DNA sequence: TGTGCCAGCAGCTTGGCCTGGTCGGCAGGGGGCCTAGAGACCCAGTACTTC. It translates to CASSLAWSAGGLETQYF.

For this clone: Other DNA sequences within the sample encode an identical CDR3. This chain joins TRBV21-1 and TRBJ2-1; the DNA was not used to check the table's D call, TRBD2. TRBV21-1 is listed as a pseudogene. This CDR3 comprises 17 residues. In DNA form, the CDR3 reads TGTGCCAGCAGCACTCGACTAGCGCTGATAGAATACAATGAGCAGTTCTTC. It translates to CASSTRLALIEYNEQFF.

The V and J genes are TRBV2 and TRBJ2-3, with D hard to call. CDR1 is SNHLY and CDR2 is FYNNEI in the germline V gene. The CDR3 has 11 amino acids. Trimming stripped 7 bases from V and 5 bases from J, with 7 bases between. The CDR3 protein is CASMLIDTQYF. The CDR3 DNA sequence: TGTGCCAGCATGTTAATAGATACGCAGTATTTT.

The chain recombines TRBV4-3 with TRBJ2-3, with 11 positions matching TRBD2. Germline V CDR1 and CDR2: LGHNA, YSLEER. V dropped 0 bases and J dropped 6; count of bases not matched to a gene: 5. This CDR3 comprises 16 residues. The CDR3: CASSQDSLAGGDTQYF. The CDR3 DNA reads as TGCGCCAGCAGCCAAGATTCGCTAGCGGGAGGTGATACGCAGTATTTT.

The chain joins TRBV6-5 to TRBJ1-2; TRBD1 agrees at 8 bases. J gave up 5 bases and V 8 bases, and 13 bases lay outside the gene matches. The CDR3 is 15 amino acids. Germline CDR1 reads MNHEY; CDR2 reads SVGAGI. The CDR3 region has the DNA TGTGCCAGCGACCCGGGGACAGGCAACCTTTATGGCTACACCTTC. Amino acids: CASDPGTGNLYGYTF.

The chain is built from TRBV10-3 and TRBJ2-7, with TRBD2 as a possible D gene (7 bases). V dropped 4 bases and J dropped 6 bases, with 16 bases sitting between them. CDR3 size: 14 residues. Per germline, CDR1 ENHRY and CDR2 SYGVKD. The CDR3 is CAISGWEGVGEQYF. The DNA of the CDR3 is TGTGCCATCAGTGGATGGGAGGGGGTGGGCGAGCAGTACTTC.

The chain is built from TRBV15 and TRBJ2-7, with 13 bases lining up with TRBD2. The CDR3 runs 15 residues. Germline CDR1 and CDR2: LNHNV and YYDKDF (reference sequence). V shed 5 bases and J 2 bases; nucleotides not matched to a gene: 3. This CDR3 is CATSRTSGRAYEQYF. Written as DNA, the CDR3 is TGTGCCACCAGCCGCACTAGCGGGAGGGCCTACGAGCAGTACTTC.

The V call is TRBV5-4, the J call TRBJ1-2, with 8 positions matching TRBD1. J lost 6 bases, V lost 1 base, and 8 bases had no gene match. This CDR3 contains 15 residues. Germline V gives CDR1 SGHNT, CDR2 YYREEE (reference sequence). The DNA for the CDR3 is TGTGCCAGCAGCTTGAAGGTGGCAGGGGGCGATGGCTACACCTTC. This sequence encodes CASSLKVAGGDGYTF.

V is TRBV21-1 and J is TRBJ1-5; the table's D gene call, TRBD1, was not cross checked with the DNA. TRBV21-1 is a pseudogene locus. The CDR3 is 20 amino acids. DNA for the CDR3: TGTGCCAGCAGCAAAGGGACAGTCGCACTTTCAAAATATAGCAATCAGCCCCAGCATTTT. Its translation is CASSKGTVALSKYSNQPQHF.

The chain has TRBV7-3 and TRBJ2-5; TRBD2 might be the D (6 bases). The CDR3 is 14 residues long. With 3 bases removed from V and 1 base from J, the gap between germline ends came to 9 bases. CDR1 and CDR2 (germline): SGHTA, FQGTGA. CDR3 bases: TGTGCCAGCAGCTTTGCGGGAAGCCAAGAGACCCAGTACTTC. Protein sequence: CASSFAGSQETQYF.

This clone was observed a single time. The chain is built from TRBV5-1 and TRBJ2-6; D remains unclear. V was trimmed by 7 bases and J by 1 base, leaving 12 bases between them. Germline V gene lookup returns CDR1 SGHRS and CDR2 YFSETQ. The CDR3 spans 15 residues. Written as DNA, the CDR3 is TGCGCCAGCCGAAAACAGCCGTCTGGGGCCAACGTCCTGACTTTC. It specifies CASRKQPSGANVLTF. Full variable domain (missing parts from reference TRBV5-1 and TRBJ2-6): KAGVTQTPRYLIKTRGQQVTLSCSPISGHRSVSWYQQTPGQGLQFLFEYFSETQRNKGNFPGRFSGRQFSNSRSEMNVSTLELGDSALYLCASRKQPSGANVLTFGAGSRLTVL.